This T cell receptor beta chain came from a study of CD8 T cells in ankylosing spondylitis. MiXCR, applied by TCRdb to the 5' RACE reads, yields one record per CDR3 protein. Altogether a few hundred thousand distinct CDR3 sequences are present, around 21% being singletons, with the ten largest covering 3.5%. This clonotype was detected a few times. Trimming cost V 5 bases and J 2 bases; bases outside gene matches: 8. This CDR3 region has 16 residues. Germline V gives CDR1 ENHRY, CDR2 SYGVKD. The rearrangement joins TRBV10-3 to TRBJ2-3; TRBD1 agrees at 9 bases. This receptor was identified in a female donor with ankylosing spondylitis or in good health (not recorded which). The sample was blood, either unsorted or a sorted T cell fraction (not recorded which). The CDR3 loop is CAISTRGDRATDTQYF. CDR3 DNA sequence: TGTGCCATCAGTACGAGGGGGGACAGGGCCACAGATACGCAGTATTTT.